The source of this TCR beta chain is a study of T cells in Graves' hyperthyroidism and ophthalmopathy. It was RNA transcripts that yielded the amplified TCR beta CDR3 regions. Primed by the HTBI set, a first-round RT-PCR was run on the TCR CDR3. TCRdb ran MiXCR on the multiplex PCR reads and lists one entry per CDR3 protein. This repertoire shows around 350,000 distinct CDR3 sequences, roughly 19% found once; its top ten account for 3% to 4%. This clonotype turned up a few times. This may stem from a read error, because a much larger clone lies one nucleotide away. Since the CDR3 does not end with the conserved phenylalanine or tryptophan, this likely comes from a read error. This sequence originates from a young woman with Graves' hyperthyroidism. Sequenced input: blood.

The CDR3 nucleotides are TGCAGCGTTGGACAGGGTAATCAGCCCCAGCATTTG. Translated, it gives CSVGQGNQPQHL. The chain employs TRBV29-1 and TRBJ1-5; 7 nucleotides agree with TRBD1. With V trimmed by 4 bases and J by 4 bases, 1 base remained unmatched. The CDR3 consists of 12 residues. The germline V gene encodes CDR1 SQVTM and CDR2 ANQGSEA.